This T cell receptor (beta chain) originates from a study of T cells after somatic rescue of genetic block. Method: immunoSEQ multiplex PCR; TCRdb's copy keeps in-frame clones and lacks some. The data contain 85,000 to 100,000 clones, 90% of them singletons. The source of this sequence is a woman under 30. Sample: peripheral blood mononuclear cells (PBMCs).

Here the CDR3 reads CASSFVPAGEKLFF. In DNA, the CDR3 is TGTGCCAGCAGTTTCGTCCCAGCGGGCGAAAAACTGTTTTTT. The rearrangement joins TRBV28 to TRBJ1-4; D is unclear. Germline V gene lookup returns CDR1 MDHEN and CDR2 SYDVKM. This CDR3 has 14 amino acids. V was pared by 3 bases and J by 8 bases, with 13 bases between.